The entry below gives a single T cell receptor (beta chain) sequence along with its context. Other DNA variants within this sample encode the same CDR3. These data are taken from a study of blood T cell repertoires in COVID-19. Per germline, CDR1 MDHEN and CDR2 SYDVKM. This CDR3 has 14 residues. V lost 6 bases to trimming and J lost 5 bases; unmatched junction nucleotides: 8. The method was immunoSEQ multiplex PCR; TCRdb's version includes in-frame clones alone and lacks a portion of them. The table has roughly 150,000 clones, more than 75% seen once. The receptor was isolated from an elderly man with acute or convalescent COVID-19. The gene calls are TRBV28 and TRBJ2-5, with TRBD1 matching over 8 bases. Sequences were obtained from peripheral blood. The CDR3 sequence is CASRPTGGLETQYF. The CDR3 DNA follows: TGTGCCAGCAGACCCACAGGGGGTCTCGAGACCCAGTACTTC.